The 12 T cell receptor beta chains below were found in one sample sequenced in a study of T-cell reconstitution after alpha-beta-depleted transplantation in children (TCRdb year 2016). Libraries were built with PCR. The listed sequencing device is Illumina HiSeq 2500. TCR library preparation used molecular barcoding, with unique molecular identifiers applied to normalize quantification of the TCRbeta repertoire. TCRdb took the public reads, trimmed them with fastp at Q25, ran MiXCR for clone calling and kept in-frame beta chains. Merged by CDR3 protein, the rows form single entries marked with the most common genes and DNA. A total of around 370,000 distinct CDR3 sequences appear in this sample, 15% to 20% of them only once. Around 41% of the sample is held by the ten biggest clonotypes. Explained via the paper, the treatment or condition label denotes: allogeneic hematopoietic cell transplantation with graft depleted of TCRalphabeta T cells and CD19 B cells.

The material sequenced was PBMCs, mostly from graft donor cells, taken 360 days after TCRalphabeta/CD19-depleted stem cell transplant. The receptors were gathered from a male patient under 10 years old who had a stem cell transplant for acute lymphoblastic leukemia, so the T cells may come from the graft donor.

A few counts support this clonotype. The chain recombines TRBV7-2 with TRBJ2-3; TRBD2 matches 7 bases. Germline V CDR1 and CDR2: SGHTA, FQGNSA. V shed 3 bases, J shed 1 base, and the junction held 7 bases outside the gene matches. The CDR3 consists of 16 residues. The CDR3 DNA sequence: TGTGCCAGCAGCTTTCGACTAGCAGGCCGCACAGATACGCAGTATTTT. This encodes CASSFRLAGRTDTQYF.

The chain recombines TRBV29-1 with TRBJ1-2; weak D call: TRBD1 (5 bases). Trimming shortened V by 4 bases and J by 3 bases, and 9 bases separated the two germline ends. From germline, CDR1 is SQVTM and CDR2 ANQGSEA. This CDR3 is 12 amino acids long. This CDR3 reads CSVGGVDYGYTF. As DNA, the CDR3 is TGCAGCGTTGGAGGGGTGGACTATGGCTACACCTTC.

This chain links TRBV7-9 with TRBJ2-5, with TRBD1 identical over 7 bases. Germline CDR1 reads SEHNR; CDR2 reads FQNEAQ (reference sequence). V dropped 3 bases and J dropped 2; count of bases not matched to a gene: 6. The CDR3 extends over 15 amino acids. The CDR3, as DNA: TGTGCCAGCAGCTTGACAGGGATCTCACAAGAGACCCAGTACTTC. Its protein is CASSLTGISQETQYF.

This clonotype was recorded a few times. The J gene is TRBJ2-7, the V gene TRBV4-1; D call uncertain. The length of the CDR3 is 16 residues. Between the trimmed V and J ends, which lost 1 base and 3 bases, there was a span of 16 bases. Looked up from germline, CDR1 is MGHRA and CDR2 is YSYEKL. CDR3 sequence: CASSQVSSSLSYEQYF. The CDR3, as DNA: TGCGCCAGCAGCCAAGTTTCGTCATCTCTTAGCTACGAGCAGTACTTC.

The chain uses TRBV11-2 and TRBJ2-2, with 9 positions matching TRBD2. CDR3 length: 19 amino acids. Germline CDR1 and CDR2: SGHAT and FQNNGV. V lost 1 base and J lost 4; bases outside the gene matches: 13. The CDR3 nucleotides read TGTGCCAGCAGCTTAGGGGGGCCCTTAGCGGGAGAGGGCACCGGGGAGCTGTTTTTT. Amino acid sequence: CASSLGGPLAGEGTGELFF.

The chain employs TRBV6-5 and TRBJ1-1; D perhaps matches TRBD1 (5 bases). V was cut by 4 bases and J by 9 bases, with 9 bases left in between. The CDR3 has 11 amino acids. In germline, CDR1 is MNHEY, CDR2 SVGAGI. CDR3 bases: TGTGCCAGCAGTTGGGGGAGGAAAGCTTTCTTT. Its protein product is CASSWGRKAFF.

This clonotype was observed a handful of times. The V gene is TRBV5-5, the J gene TRBJ2-1; D may be TRBD1 or TRBD2 (5 bases each). The CDR3 has 14 amino acids. Trimming shortened V by 6 bases and J by 5 bases, and 15 bases separated the two germline ends. Germline values: CDR1 SGHKS, CDR2 YYEKEE (reference sequence). The CDR3 loop reads CASINFGAHNEQFF. Here the CDR3 DNA reads TGTGCCAGCATCAATTTCGGGGCCCACAATGAGCAGTTCTTC. Drawing the rest from reference TRBV5-5 and TRBJ2-1, the complete variable domain is DAGVTQSPTHLIKTRGQQVTLRCSPISGHKSVSWYQQVLGQGPQFIFQYYEKEERGRGNFPDRFSARQFPNYSSELNVNALLLGDSALYLCASINFGAHNEQFFGPGTRLTVL.

Ten or more counts support this clonotype. The J gene is TRBJ2-7, the V gene TRBV9; 8 bases are a match to TRBD1. V lost 0 bases, J lost 3 bases, and 5 bases stayed unmatched. The germline CDR1 and CDR2 sequences are SGDLS and YYNGEE. This CDR3 is built from 15 residues. As DNA, the CDR3 is TGTGCCAGCAGCGTAGGCCAGGGGGCTTTCTACGAGCAGTACTTC. Encoded protein: CASSVGQGAFYEQYF.

A remark on this clonotype: With a much larger clone just one base away, this may be a read error. The CDR3 here is CASSYSPGQLLHTDKQYF. The CDR3 DNA reads as TGTGCCAGCAGTTACTCGCCGGGACAACTTCTCCACACAGATAAGCAGTATTTT. The V and J genes are TRBV6-2 or TRBV6-3 and TRBJ2-3, with TRBD1 as a possible D gene (6 bases). This CDR3 comprises 18 residues. Germline CDR1 MNHEY, CDR2 SVGEGT.

V is TRBV20-1 and J is TRBJ2-3; no firm D call. Germline-derived CDR1 and CDR2 are DFQATT and SNEGSKA (reference sequence). V was pared by 3 bases and J by 0 bases, with 7 bases between. This CDR3 is 13 amino acids long. The CDR3 DNA sequence: TGCAGTGCTAGGTTTACGAGCACAGATACGCAGTATTTT. Its translation is CSARFTSTDTQYF.

This clonotype was recorded at least ten times. The chain recombines TRBV5-1 with TRBJ2-2; D is undetermined. From germline, CDR1 is SGHRS and CDR2 YFSETQ. This CDR3 region has 16 residues. V lost 0 bases to trimming and J lost 2 bases, with 11 bases between them. CDR3 bases: TGCGCCAGCAGCTTGGGTCCTCTAGGTAACACCGGGGAGCTGTTTTTT. This translates into CASSLGPLGNTGELFF.

The rearrangement uses TRBV28 and TRBJ2-7, with 7 bases identical to TRBD2. After removal of 7 bases from V and 3 bases from J, the junction contained 3 bases not matched to a gene. The germline CDR1 and CDR2 sequences are MDHEN and SYDVKM. The CDR3 sequence is 12 residues long. The CDR3 is CASMERGYEQYF. DNA for the CDR3: TGTGCCAGCATGGAGCGGGGCTACGAGCAGTACTTC. The entire variable domain, with the rest obtained from reference TRBV28 and TRBJ2-7, is as follows: DVKVTQSSRYLVKRTGEKVFLECVQDMDHENMFWYRQDPGLGLRLIYFSYDVKMKEKGDIPEGYSVSREKKERFSLILESASTNQTSMYLCASMERGYEQYFGPGTRLTVT.